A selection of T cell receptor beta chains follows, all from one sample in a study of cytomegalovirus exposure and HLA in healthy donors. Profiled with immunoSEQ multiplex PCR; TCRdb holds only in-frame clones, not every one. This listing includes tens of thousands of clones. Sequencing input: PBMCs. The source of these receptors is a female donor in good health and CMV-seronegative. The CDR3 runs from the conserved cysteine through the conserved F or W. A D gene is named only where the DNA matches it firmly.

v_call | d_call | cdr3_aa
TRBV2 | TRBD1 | CASSLPIDVPGQGLNEQYF
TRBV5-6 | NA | CASSWPAGISTDTQYF
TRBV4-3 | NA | CASSQVLGQNTGELFF
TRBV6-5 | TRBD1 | CASSRDRVADEQYF
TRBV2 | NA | CASSVGSSYNEQFF
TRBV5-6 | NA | CASLGGRATEAFF
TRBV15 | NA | CATSRDLREGEKLFF
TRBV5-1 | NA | CASSFGPNEQFF
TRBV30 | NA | CACLVGGYEQYF
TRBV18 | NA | CASSPPAQGGQPQHF
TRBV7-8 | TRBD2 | CASSFAGTSRSYEQYF
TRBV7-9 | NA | CASSLQNTEAFF
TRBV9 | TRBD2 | CASSLGGLPGLAVTDTQYF
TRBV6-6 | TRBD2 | CASSYGRAPSYEQYF
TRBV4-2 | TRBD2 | CASSQDYGGGRTGELFF
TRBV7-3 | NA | CASSLTGNTEAFF
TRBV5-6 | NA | CASSLATNEAFF
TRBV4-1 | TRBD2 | CASSQLAGPAYEQYF
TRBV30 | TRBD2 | CAWSVREGHNEQFF
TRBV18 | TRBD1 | CASSQDRYEQYF
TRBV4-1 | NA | CASSQGGAGPYEQYF